This entry features one T cell receptor beta chain sequence. No antigen is known for it. Base qualities are not provided; no much larger clone lies one nucleotide away. Other DNA variants within this sample encode the same CDR3. In total, approximately 700 healthy bone marrow donors made up the cohort. Cohort members were all nominally healthy when sampled, although unrecorded immune exposures were likely present. The donor was CMV seropositive and belonged to the group of 250 to 350 seropositive cohort members. A peripheral blood sample was provided by each donor, and peripheral blood mononuclear cells were used for TCR beta sequencing. The Qiagen DNeasy Blood Extraction Kit was used to extract genomic DNA from the blood cell samples. From the cysteine through the phenylalanine, the CDR3 covers 14 amino acids. Just the 42-base CDR3 DNA is kept, in frame starting at base 1. The junction carries 13 bases between V and J, which are trimmed by 5 bases and 3 bases respectively. The germline V gene sets CDR1 to SGHTA and CDR2 to FQGNSA.

The data originate from a study of cytomegalovirus exposure and HLA in healthy donors (TCRdb year 2017). Notes on the research overall: An earlier analysis of roughly 630 of the donors reported roughly 270 Gb of sequence data and 117 million unique TCR beta sequences from about 200 million T cells. About 280 gigabases of sequencing data and around 80 million unique TCR sequences made up an early release that covered fewer than 650 HLA-typed donors. Of the approximately 400 genotyped donors, 65% to 90% were placed in the genetic ancestry cluster associated with self-reported Caucasian donors. The study aimed to test whether cataloging public T cell receptors could reveal signatures of past pathogen exposure. The study profiled the T cell repertoires of approximately 700 subjects by immunosequencing and related them to cytomegalovirus serostatus. A separate validation cohort of roughly 120 different subjects was used in addition to the roughly 670-subject first cohort. To predict cytomegalovirus infection status, the study combined high-throughput TCR immunosequencing, statistical association of individual TCRs with disease status, and machine learning. In a later analysis, previously published TCR beta repertoires from several hundred donors were re-analyzed and high-resolution HLA genotyping was added so that TCR occurrence patterns could be studied. The later analysis used no new phenotypic data to find candidate immune exposures, relying instead on TCR beta sequences and their occurrence across donors. To decide whether each TCR beta V gene segment behaved as functional or pseudogenic, an earlier analysis of fewer than 750 of the donors relied on high-throughput TCR beta sequencing. Alongside the repertoire data, information on donor age, sex, ethnicity and CMV serostatus was compiled. A later genetic analysis used genome-wide SNP genotypes for about 60% of the roughly 670 donors, treating that subset as a discovery cohort. Every discovery cohort repertoire had been produced on one sequencing platform. HLA typing included class I and class II loci at four-digit resolution. The number of typed donors differed by locus: roughly 629-640 for A, B, C, DRB1 and DQB1; some 500 for DQA1; about 600 for DPA1; and about 450 for DPB1. Because of strong linkage in the cohort, roughly five DR-DQ haplotypes were treated as single units for association and clustering. On average, around 240,000 unique TCR beta nucleotide sequences were sequenced per donor among 398 genotyped donors of the cohort, with about 17% of those sequences being non-productive. Overall results and qualifications from the work: In an earlier analysis of over 550 of the donors, most TCR beta V segments were observed in productive rearrangements about 87% or about 30% of the time, broadly matching IMGT annotations. A group of highly shared sequence variants was considered likely to be a technical artifact of the sequencing pipeline. In both the original and validation cohorts, the classifier was reported to diagnose cytomegalovirus status with high specificity and sensitivity. A few of the identified cytomegalovirus-associated TCR beta chains were confirmed in vitro to be specific for cytomegalovirus antigens. Assigning TCR associations to individual alleles was difficult when HLA alleles, especially DR and DQ, strongly co-occurred. In a later genetic analysis, fewer N-insertions in productive TCRs were reported among donors in an Asian-associated ancestry cluster than the roughly 700-donor mean. Correlated functional status among segregating V segments might reflect linkage disequilibrium, but an unknown experimental factor could not be ruled out. Compared with equally common non-associated chains, HLA-associated TCR beta chains in a later analysis were more clonally expanded and had lower generation probabilities. A further reported finding was that TCR beta sequences accurately predicted the HLA-A and HLA-B alleles for most subjects in the first cohort. Because HLA typing was unavailable for some donors at each locus, only the typed subset was used in association tests. V-gene and J-gene trimming of TCR beta chains was associated with a missense DCLRE1C variant in a later genetic analysis, and the association was replicated in an independent cohort. According to a later analysis, parvovirus B19, influenza, CMV and Epstein-Barr virus appeared linked to several top co-occurrence clusters. Because counts were too low, roughly 17 rarely observed V segments, including chromosome 9 orphons, were left out of the earlier analysis of roughly 600 of the donors. A later analysis found that most CMV-associated TCR beta chains appeared HLA-restricted, with HLA associations seemingly driven largely by CMV exposure. In this cohort, only TCR beta chains were sequenced, and detectable features were limited by the absence of alpha or paired-chain data. According to the authors, the approach could potentially be generalized to other disease states and immunological phenotypes. Some IMGT-functional V segments, including TRBV6-2 and TRBV6-3, could not be told apart with the 87-base-pair reads, so those segments were excluded. The study listed 150 to 200 TCR beta chains as associated with cytomegalovirus. In a later analysis, 16,951 TCR beta sequences were associated with specific HLA alleles at a false discovery rate of 0.05. Across donors, most TCR sequences were observed very rarely, whereas some public TCRs were present in many individuals. The presence/absence analyses assumed that sequencing depth was roughly uniform across donors, and that assumption may not be true. A later analysis found that TCR association rates varied across HLA loci, with DRB1 alleles showing the most associated TCRs and HLA-C alleles the fewest. The only immune exposure information available for the cohort was CMV serostatus.

The library was obtained by the immunoSEQ multiplex PCR assay. For the multiplex PCR, a mixture combining 60 forward primers for TCR Vbeta segments and 13 reverse primers for TCR Jbeta segments was used. The CDR3 region of rearranged TCR beta genes was amplified from genomic DNA with a multiplex PCR assay. The amplified TCR beta libraries were sequenced on the Illumina HiSeq System as 87-base-pair reads. Processing in the source paper ran as follows. Across the 666 repertoires, a later analysis counted tens of millions of unique TCR beta chains, roughly 11 million of which were shared by at least two donors. Raw reads were error-corrected and collapsed into unique sequences by a nearest-neighbor algorithm in which closely related sequences were merged to remove PCR and sequencing errors. To assign V, D and J gene segments, CDR3 sequences were aligned to IMGT reference sequences. For a sequence to be retained, at least a six-nucleotide match to both a V gene segment and a J gene segment was required. Rearrangements were classified as productive when the CDR3 lacked stop codons and remained in frame with V and J, and all other rearrangements were classified as non-productive. Following IMGT convention, CDR3 was defined as the stretch from the second conserved V-encoded cysteine to the conserved J-encoded phenylalanine. The earlier analysis of 587 of the donors excluded sequences that lacked an unambiguous match to a single V gene segment. In an earlier analysis of around 600 of the donors, V segments were called functional above 56.7% productive rearrangements and were called segregating when the between-donor standard deviation exceeded 5%. A statistical classification framework was built for diagnosing cytomegalovirus status from the catalog of TCR beta chain sequences. V and J gene assignment, in a later analysis, came from comparing TCR nucleotide sequences with IMGT/GENE-DB human TR gene sequences. A later analysis assigned CDR3 sequences and most-parsimonious VDJ recombination scenarios with the TCRdist pipeline. In a later analysis, each TCR beta chain was defined by its CDR3 amino acid sequence together with its V-gene family, and reads without a unique V-gene family were excluded. In a later analysis, several hundred highly shared, low-generation-probability nucleotide sequences were removed to address suspected cross-contamination and a sequencing artifact. In a later analysis, a clonal expansion index was calculated for each public chain from normalized within-repertoire ranks of inferred template counts. Generation probabilities in a later analysis came from a VDJ recombination model fitted to out-of-frame rearrangements, and those results were checked against IGoR. In a later analysis, TCR-TCR, TCR-HLA and TCR-CMV co-occurrence was scored with hypergeometric tests, and a repertoire-size bias correction was applied to TCR pairs. False discovery rates were estimated in a later analysis by permuting HLA or CMV assignments 20 times. In a later analysis, co-occurring TCRs were grouped using DBSCAN, and TCRdist sequence similarity was added for clustering within HLA-allele-positive subsets. For co-occurrence clustering, repertoires with fewer than 30,000 or more than 120,000 public chains were excluded, along with five or six repertoires with anomalous nucleotide sharing. In its TCRdb copy, this immuneACCESS table keeps in-frame sequences only and misses some clones. Where compared with another copy, unresolved V genes explain less than half of these, and the others have no known cause. That table gives V, J and clone size, and the DNA gave D and trimming. The sample data list about 120,000 clones, and more than 65% of these were observed just once. About a tenth of the sample lies in the top ten.

This sequence uses TRBV7-2 and TRBJ1-1, with a tentative D gene TRBD1 over 6 matching bases. The clonotype was recovered from a man aged 35 to 55 in good health and CMV-seropositive. Sample: PBMCs. The DNA is as follows: TGTGCCAGCAGCCGGGAGGGGGGGTACACTGAAGCTTTCTTT. Translated, it reads CASSREGGYTEAFF.